The T cell receptor beta chain under discussion was sequenced for a study of early T cells in non-severe SARS-CoV-2 infection. The germline CDR1 and CDR2 sequences are LGHDT and YNNKEL (reference sequence). Trimming removed 0 bases at V and 9 bases at J, with 6 bases between. This CDR3 has 12 amino acids. This clonotype was detected a few times. Using its own MiXCR run on the 5' RACE reads, TCRdb lists one record per CDR3 protein. The data show around 66,000 distinct CDR3 sequences, with over 4.5% seen just once and about 3.4% held by the top ten. V is TRBV3-1 and J is TRBJ2-1, with no clear D. The origin of this receptor is an adult who was a healthcare worker with PCR-confirmed SARS-CoV-2 infection or an uninfected control (not recorded which). This specimen consisted of whole blood, obtained at baseline. CDR3 residues: CASSQDTREQFF. Here the CDR3 DNA reads TGTGCCAGCAGCCAAGATACACGTGAGCAGTTCTTC.